This T cell receptor (beta chain) emerged from a study of cytomegalovirus exposure and HLA in healthy donors. Study-wide results and limits: Per a later analysis, about 17,000 TCR beta sequences showed association with HLA alleles at 0.05 false discovery rate. CMV serostatus was the only recorded immune exposure for donors.

The CDR3 has 11 amino acids. Deletions cut 7 bases from V and 1 base from J, with 5 bases between. Germline V gene sequence: CDR1 MNHNY, CDR2 SVGAGI (reference sequence). Primers for the PCR totalled 60 Vbeta and 13 Jbeta. Using immunoSEQ multiplex PCR, the repertoire was profiled, and TCRdb retains in-frame clones only, with some absent. The sample holds some 200,000 clones; less than 85% are singletons and the top ten take 0.22%. In the case of this clone: Antigen unknown.

The source material was PBMCs. The J gene is TRBJ2-7, the V gene TRBV6-6, with D unclear. This TCR came from a girl aged 2-15 years in good health and CMV-seronegative. The CDR3 loop reads CASTGSYEQYF. CDR3 in DNA: TGTGCCAGCACGGGTTCCTACGAGCAGTACTTC.